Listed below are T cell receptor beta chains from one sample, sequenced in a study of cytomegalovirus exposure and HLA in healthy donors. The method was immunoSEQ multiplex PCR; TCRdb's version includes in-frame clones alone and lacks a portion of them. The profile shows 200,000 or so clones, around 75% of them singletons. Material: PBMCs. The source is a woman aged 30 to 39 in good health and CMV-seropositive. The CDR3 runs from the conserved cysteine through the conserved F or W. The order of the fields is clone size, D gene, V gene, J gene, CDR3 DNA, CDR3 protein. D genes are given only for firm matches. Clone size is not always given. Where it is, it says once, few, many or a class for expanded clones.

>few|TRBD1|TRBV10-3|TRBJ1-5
TGTGCCATCAGGGCGGGACAGAGCAATCAGCCCCAGCATTTT
CAIRAGQSNQPQHF
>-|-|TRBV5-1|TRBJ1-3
TGCGCCAGCAGCTTGACAGGGCTTGGAAACACCATATATTTT
CASSLTGLGNTIYF
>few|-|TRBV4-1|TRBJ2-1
TGCGCCAGCAGCCAAGAGCATAGCTCCTACAATGAGCAGTTCTTC
CASSQEHSSYNEQFF
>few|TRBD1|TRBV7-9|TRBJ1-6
TGTGCCAGCAGCTTAGGATCCGGGACAGGGGGTCCATCCTATTCACCCCTCCACTTT
CASSLGSGTGGPSYSPLHF
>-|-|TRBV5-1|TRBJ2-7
TGCGCCAGCAGCTTGCGCCAGGCGAGCTCCTACGAGCAGTACTTC
CASSLRQASSYEQYF
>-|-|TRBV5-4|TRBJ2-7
TGTGCCAGCAGCTTCACAGGCGGCGAGCAGTACTTC
CASSFTGGEQYF
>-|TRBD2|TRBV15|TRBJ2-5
TGTGCCACCAGCAGGGGGCCGGGACTAGCGGAGGAGACCCAGTACTTC
CATSRGPGLAEETQYF
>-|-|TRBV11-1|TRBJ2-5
TGTGCCAGCAGCTTAATGGGGGGTTTGGGTGAGGAGACCCAGTACTTC
CASSLMGGLGEETQYF
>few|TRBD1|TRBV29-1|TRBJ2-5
TGCAGCGTCAACCGGGACAGTCAAGAGACCCAGTACTTC
CSVNRDSQETQYF
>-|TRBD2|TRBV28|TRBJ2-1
TGTGCCAGCAGTACGGGGGCTAGCGGGAGGTACTACCACAATGAGCAGTTCTTC
CASSTGASGRYYHNEQFF
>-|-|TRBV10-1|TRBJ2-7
TGCGCCAGCAGTGCCGGAGTGCCGAACTACGAGCAGTACTTC
CASSAGVPNYEQYF
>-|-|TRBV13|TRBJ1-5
TGTGCCAGCAGCAGCGGGGGTAGTCAGCCCCAGCATTTT
CASSSGGSQPQHF
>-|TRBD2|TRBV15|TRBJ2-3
TGTGCCACCAGCAGTTCAAATCTGCGACTAGCGGGCTTAGATACGCAGTATTTT
CATSSSNLRLAGLDTQYF
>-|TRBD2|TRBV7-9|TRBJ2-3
TGTGCCAGCAGCGGGCGACTAGCTAGCACAGATACGCAGTATTTT
CASSGRLASTDTQYF
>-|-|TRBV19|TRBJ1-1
TGTGCCAGTAGTGCCTCGCGGCGGACTGAAGCTTTCTTT
CASSASRRTEAFF
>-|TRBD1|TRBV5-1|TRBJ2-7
TGCGCCAGCAGCTCGACAGGGGACTACGAGCAGTACTTC
CASSSTGDYEQYF
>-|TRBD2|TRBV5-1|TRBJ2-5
TGCGCCAGCACGGCGGGAGATGTAGAGACCCAGTACTTC
CASTAGDVETQYF
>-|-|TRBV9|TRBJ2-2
TGTGCCAGCAGCGTACCACGGGGTTGGAACACCGGGGAGCTGTTTTTT
CASSVPRGWNTGELFF
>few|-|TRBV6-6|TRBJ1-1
TGTGCCAGCAGTTACTCGACTCTAAACACTGAAGCTTTCTTT
CASSYSTLNTEAFF
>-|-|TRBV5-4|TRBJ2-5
TGTGCCAGCAGCTTGGCCGTCGCGAGGGATCGGGGGCAAGAGACCCAGTACTTC
CASSLAVARDRGQETQYF
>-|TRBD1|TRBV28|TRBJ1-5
TGTGCCAGCAGTTCTCTTACCCGGCGGACAGGATGGTTTGGTCAGCCCCAGCATTTT
CASSSLTRRTGWFGQPQHF
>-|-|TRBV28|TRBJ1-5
TGTGCCAGCAGAATAACCCAGGCTATTTGGAGCAATCAGCCCCAGCATTTT
CASRITQAIWSNQPQHF
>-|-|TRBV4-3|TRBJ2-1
TGCGCCAGCAGCCAGAACAGGGTAGGTGAGCAGTTCTTC
CASSQNRVGEQFF
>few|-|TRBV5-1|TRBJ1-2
TGCGCCAGCAGCTTGACAGTTCTCTATGGCTACACCTTC
CASSLTVLYGYTF
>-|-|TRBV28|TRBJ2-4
TGTGCCAGCAGTTTGGGTCGGGGGGCCAGGGACATTCAGTACTTC
CASSLGRGARDIQYF
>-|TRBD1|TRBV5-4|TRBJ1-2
TGTGCCAGCAGTTCTCGGACAGGGGCGTTCTATGGCTACACCTTC
CASSSRTGAFYGYTF
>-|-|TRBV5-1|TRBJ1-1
TGCGCCAGCAGCCCGAGCAGGGGAAACATGAACACTGAAGCTTTCTTT
CASSPSRGNMNTEAFF
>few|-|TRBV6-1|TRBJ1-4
TGTGCCAGCAGTGAAGAAATGTACTTTGAAAAACTGTTTTTT
CASSEEMYFEKLFF
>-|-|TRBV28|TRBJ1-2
TGTGCCAGCAGAAGGGGTGGAGGGGGCTACACCTTC
CASRRGGGGYTF
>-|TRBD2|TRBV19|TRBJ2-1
TGTGCCAGTAGTATAGCCCCCCGGGTGGGGGGGGTGAATGAGCAGTTCTTC
CASSIAPRVGGVNEQFF
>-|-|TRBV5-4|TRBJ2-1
TGTGCCAGCAGCTCACGAGGCTACAATGAGCAGTTCTTC
CASSSRGYNEQFF
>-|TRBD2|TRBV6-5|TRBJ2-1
TGTGCCAGCAGTTACTCGGCTAGCGGCAATGAGCAGTTCTTC
CASSYSASGNEQFF
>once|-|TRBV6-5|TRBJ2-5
TGTGCCAGCACCGGACAGGAGACCCAGTACTTC
CASTGQETQYF
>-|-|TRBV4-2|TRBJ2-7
TGTGCCAGCAGCCTCCCTAGCGAACGCTCCTACGAGCAGTACTTC
CASSLPSERSYEQYF
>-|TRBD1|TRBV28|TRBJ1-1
TGTGCGACAGGGGGCCTCACTGAAGCTTTCTTT
CATGGLTEAFF
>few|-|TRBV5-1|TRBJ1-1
TGCGCCAGCAGCTTGCACAGGAACACTGAAGCTTTCTTT
CASSLHRNTEAFF
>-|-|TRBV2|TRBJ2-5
TGTGCCAGCAGTGAAGCGCTACCCCAAGAGACCCAGTACTTC
CASSEALPQETQYF
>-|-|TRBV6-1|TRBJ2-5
TGTGCCAGCAGCGAAAACCTGCAGGGGTCTCAAGAGACCCAGTACTTC
CASSENLQGSQETQYF
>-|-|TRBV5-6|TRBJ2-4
TGTGCCAGCAGCTCTACACGCGGTGCCAAAAACATTCAGTACTTC
CASSSTRGAKNIQYF
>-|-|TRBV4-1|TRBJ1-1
TGCGCCAGCAGCCAAGAGACAGGTCAAGCCTTCTTT
CASSQETGQAFF
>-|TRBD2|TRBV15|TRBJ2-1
TGTGCCACCAGCAGAGATTGGGGGGGACCGGCCAATGAGCAGTTCTTC
CATSRDWGGPANEQFF
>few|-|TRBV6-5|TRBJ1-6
TGTGCCAGCAGTTACAGGGACAATAATTCACCCCTCCACTTT
CASSYRDNNSPLHF
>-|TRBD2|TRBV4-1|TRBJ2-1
TGCGCCAGCAGCCAAGGGGAGCGGGAGGGCCGGAGCTCCAATGAGCAGTTCTTC
CASSQGEREGRSSNEQFF
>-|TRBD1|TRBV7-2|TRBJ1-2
TGTGCCAGCAGCCCCACAGGGGGCTATAAAGGCTACACCTTC
CASSPTGGYKGYTF
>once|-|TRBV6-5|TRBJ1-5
TGTGCCAGCAGCCACTTGGGTGAGGTCGGACAGCCCCAGCATTTT
CASSHLGEVGQPQHF
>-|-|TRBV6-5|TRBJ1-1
TGTGCCAGCAGTTACTCGAGTCTTTCAGGGCGAGATGAAGCTTTCTTT
CASSYSSLSGRDEAFF
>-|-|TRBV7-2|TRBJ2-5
TGTGCCAGCAGCCTGGCACAGGGATTCCAAGAGACCCAGTACTTC
CASSLAQGFQETQYF
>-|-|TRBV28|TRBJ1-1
TGTGCCAGCAGTTTAAGCTACACTGAAGCTTTCTTT
CASSLSYTEAFF
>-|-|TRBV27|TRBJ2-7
TGTGCCAGCAGTCTGGCGGGCAGCTCCTACGAGCAGTACTTC
CASSLAGSSYEQYF
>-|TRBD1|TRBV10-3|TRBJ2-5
TGTGCCATCAGTGAGCCAGCTCGGACAGGCGAAGAGACCCAGTACTTC
CAISEPARTGEETQYF
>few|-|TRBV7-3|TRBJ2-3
TGTGCCAGCAGCTCCCCCACTTGGGGCGCCGGGGGTACGCAGTATTTT
CASSSPTWGAGGTQYF
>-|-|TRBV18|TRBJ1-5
TGTGCCAGCTCGGCAACAGGGTTTGGTAATCAGCCCCAGCATTTT
CASSATGFGNQPQHF
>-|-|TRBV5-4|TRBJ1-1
TGTGCCAGCAGCTCCGCGACAGAAAAGAACACTGAAGCTTTCTTT
CASSSATEKNTEAFF
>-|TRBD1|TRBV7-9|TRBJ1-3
TGTGCCAGCAGCTTAGGGGACAGGCTCTCTGGAAACACCATATATTTT
CASSLGDRLSGNTIYF
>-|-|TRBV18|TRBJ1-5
TGTGCCAGCTCACCCGCCCCAGGGGTACGACAGCCCCAGCATTTT
CASSPAPGVRQPQHF
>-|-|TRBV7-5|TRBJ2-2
TGTGCCAGAAGCCCGTTATATCCAGGGGGCGCATCGAACACCGGGGAGCTGTTTTTT
CARSPLYPGGASNTGELFF
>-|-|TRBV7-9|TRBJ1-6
TGTGCCAGCGCGGGGGATCATCAGGGACCTAGTTCACCCCTCCACTTT
CASAGDHQGPSSPLHF